Each of the 5 T cell receptor beta chains below was sequenced from the same sample in a study of T cells after yellow fever vaccination. MiXCR, run by TCRdb on the 5' RACE reads, gives a single entry per CDR3 protein. This sample carries under 250,000 distinct CDR3 sequences, 6.9% of them seen once, and the ten largest clones take approximately 0.85%. Sequenced here: CD4+ T cells sorted from PBMCs, sampled 15 days after the yellow fever booster vaccination. The receptors here all came from a man aged 25-45 years who received the YFV17D yellow fever vaccine.

There are a few counts of this clonotype. This sequence joins TRBV5-4 and TRBJ1-1; TRBD1 matches 10 bases. After removal of 0 bases from V and 3 bases from J, the junction contained 2 bases not matched to a gene. The CDR3 contains 15 residues. Germline V CDR1 and CDR2: SGHNT, YYREEE (reference sequence). The CDR3 DNA is TGTGCCAGCAGCTTGGCCGGGACAGGGGACACTGAAGCTTTCTTT. This codes for CASSLAGTGDTEAFF.

This clonotype came up a few times. CDR3 sequence (DNA): TGCAGTGCGGCAGTGGGACAGCGAAATTCACCCCTCCACTTT. Amino acid sequence: CSAAVGQRNSPLHF. This sequence joins TRBV20-1 and TRBJ1-6; 7 bases match TRBD1. This CDR3 has 14 residues. J was trimmed by 7 bases and V by 6 bases; bases with no gene match: 9. Germline lookup yields CDR1 DFQATT and CDR2 SNEGSKA (reference sequence).

This clonotype occurred a few times. The gene calls are TRBV29-1 and TRBJ2-5; the match to TRBD2 covers 9 bases. The V gene's germline CDR1 is SQVTM and CDR2 ANQGSEA. The CDR3 is 12 amino acids. The ends lost 7 bases at V and 2 bases at J; junction bases unmatched: 2. CDR3 sequence: CSAAGGQETQYF. DNA of the CDR3: TGCAGCGCCGCGGGAGGGCAAGAGACCCAGTACTTC.

The rearrangement joins TRBV10-3 to TRBJ2-3; the match to TRBD2 covers 7 bases. CDR3 length equals 16 residues. Unmatched junction bases numbered 6, after V lost 3 bases and J lost 0 bases. CDR1 is ENHRY, CDR2 SYGVKD, per germline. DNA of the CDR3: TGTGCCATCAGTGATGGGGCTAGCGGAAGCACAGATACGCAGTATTTT. This codes for CAISDGASGSTDTQYF.

This chain connects TRBV6-2 or TRBV6-3 to TRBJ2-2; TRBD2 aligns across 9 bases. The CDR3 sequence is 19 residues long. Germline V gives CDR1 MNHEY, CDR2 SVGEGT. Trimming removed 1 base from V and 5 bases from J; junction bases left unmatched: 14. The CDR3 sequence: CASSYLGTSMSKGTGELFF. CDR3 nucleotides: TGTGCCAGCAGTTACTTGGGGACTAGCATGAGTAAAGGAACCGGGGAGCTGTTTTTT.